Below are 7 T cell receptor beta chains sequenced from a single sample in a study of T cells in Graves' hyperthyroidism and ophthalmopathy (dated by TCRdb to about 2019). The library was produced with multiplex PCR. Sequenced using an Illumina HiSeq 2000. Amplification of TCR beta CDR3 regions was carried out from RNA transcripts. The first round of RT-PCR for the TCR CDR3 was performed with the HTBI primer set and the Qiagen OneStep RT-PCR kit. TCRdb reran the public reads through fastp at Q25 and MiXCR, keeping productive beta chains. A single entry per CDR3 protein holds the most common genes and DNA from its merged rows. Across this sample there are more than 300,000 distinct CDR3 sequences, with roughly 14% seen only once. The ten biggest clones cover roughly a fifth of the sample. Sequencing was done on a sample of blood. All receptors derive from a woman under 40 with Graves' ophthalmopathy.

This clonotype has at least ten counts. The chain recombines TRBV27 with TRBJ1-6; 7 bases line up with TRBD1. The germline V gene has CDR1 MNHEY and CDR2 SMNVEV (reference sequence). The CDR3 contains 17 residues. V was pared by 3 bases and J by 4 bases, with 9 bases of the junction left unmatched. CDR3 region: CASSLAGGGGYNSPLHF. The CDR3 region has the DNA TGTGCCAGCAGTTTGGCAGGGGGAGGGGGGTATAATTCACCCCTCCACTTT.

The chain uses TRBV20-1 and TRBJ2-1; D is undetermined. Germline CDR1 is DFQATT and CDR2 is SNEGSKA (reference sequence). CDR3 length: 13 amino acids. The ends were cut back, 6 bases at V and 2 bases at J, with 11 bases in the middle. CDR3 coding DNA: TGCAGTGCGGCAGGACCAACCTACAATGAGCAGTTCTTC. This encodes CSAAGPTYNEQFF.

This clonotype was recorded at least ten times. The chain links TRBV7-6 to TRBJ1-1, with 9 nucleotides matching TRBD1. Per the germline V gene, CDR1 is SGHVS and CDR2 is FNYEAQ. V was clipped by 4 bases and J by 0 bases; unmatched bases: 9. This CDR3 contains 17 residues. This CDR3 is CASSSTGGQPLNTEAFF. CDR3 nucleotides: TGTGCCAGCAGCTCTACAGGGGGCCAACCCCTGAACACTGAAGCTTTCTTT.

This clonotype was observed many times. The CDR3 is CASSQAGTSHGYTF. DNA for the CDR3: TGTGCCAGCAGCCAAGCCGGGACATCCCATGGCTACACCTTC. The V call is TRBV3-1, the J call TRBJ1-2, with D possibly matching TRBD1 (6 bases). Per germline, CDR1 LGHDT and CDR2 YNNKEL (reference sequence). This CDR3 comprises 14 residues. Trimming took 1 base from V and 6 from J, leaving 12 bases between them. The full variable domain, completed using reference TRBV3-1 and TRBJ1-2, is DTAVSQTPKYLVTQMGNDKSIKCEQNLGHDTMYWYKQDSKKFLKIMFSYNNKELIINETVPNRFSPKSPDKAHLNLHINSLELGDSAVYFCASSQAGTSHGYTFGSGTRLTVV.

The chain is built from TRBV19 and TRBJ2-1, with a possible D match to TRBD1 (6 bases). The CDR3 runs to 15 residues. CDR1 is LNHDA, CDR2 SQIVND, per germline (reference sequence). The ends were cut back, 0 bases at V and 7 bases at J, with 13 bases in the middle. The CDR3 reads CASSIDRTGRNEQFF. As DNA, the CDR3 is TGTGCCAGTAGTATAGATCGCACAGGGAGAAATGAGCAGTTCTTC.

This clonotype has a handful of counts. The chain has TRBV10-3 and TRBJ2-2; 8 bases align to TRBD2. Losses at the gene ends were 11 bases for V and 6 bases for J; bases not matched to a gene: 8. The length of the CDR3 is 13 residues. The germline V gene encodes CDR1 ENHRY and CDR2 SYGVKD. The CDR3 region is CASAGGAPGELFF. For the CDR3, the DNA is TGTGCCTCCGCCGGGGGGGCCCCCGGGGAGCTGTTTTTT.

This clonotype was detected ten times or more. This chain links TRBV28 with TRBJ1-6, with 8 bases lining up with TRBD1. The CDR3 is 15 residues long. Germline V gene lookup returns CDR1 MDHEN and CDR2 SYDVKM. V shed 6 bases and J 2 bases; nucleotides not matched to a gene: 3. The CDR3 spells CASRQGATYNSPLHF. Written as DNA, the CDR3 is TGTGCCAGCAGGCAGGGGGCCACCTATAATTCACCCCTCCACTTT.